This TCR beta chain was sequenced in a study of CD8 T cells in Susac syndrome. Reverse transcription of about 0.5 to 1 ug RNA used random hexamers. Amplification of TCR beta CDR3 used immunoSEQ multiplex PCR across 54 Vbeta and 13 Jbeta. TCRdb ran MiXCR on the immunoSEQ multiplex PCR reads and lists one entry per CDR3 protein. The data hold approximately 76,000 distinct CDR3 sequences, with approximately 95% observed a single time. From blood CD8+ and CD4+ T cells, the TCR beta chain was sequenced. The CDR3 has 14 residues. Germline CDR1 reads MNHEY; CDR2 reads SVGAGI. Trimming took 2 bases from V and 3 from J, leaving 8 bases between them.

This rearrangement joins TRBV6-5 to TRBJ2-1; D unresolved. Sequenced material: CD8+ T cells from PBMCs. The source of this sequence is a human donor with multiple sclerosis. The CDR3 sequence: CASSYALSYNEQFF. The DNA of the CDR3 is TGTGCCAGCAGTTACGCCCTCAGCTACAATGAGCAGTTCTTC.